This TCR beta chain appears in the sequencing data of a study of cytomegalovirus exposure and HLA in healthy donors. Germline values: CDR1 SNHLY, CDR2 FYNNEI. V dropped 7 bases and J dropped 3 bases, with 15 bases sitting between them. The CDR3 extends over 14 amino acids. Study-wide points: Common viral pathogens were later found to be apparently linked to several of the most significant clusters. A link between a missense DCLRE1C variant and TCR beta V- and J-gene trimming emerged from a later analysis. Accounts indicate the classifier identified cytomegalovirus status with strong specificity and sensitivity.

As regards this clone: The target antigen is unknown.

Use of 60 Vbeta and 13 Jbeta primers characterized the PCR. This table comes from immunoSEQ multiplex PCR, and its TCRdb copy is limited to in-frame clones, with some not included. The repertoire holds approximately 200,000 clones, with 75% to 85% as singletons. Sequenced: PBMCs. The clonotype was recovered from a girl aged 5 to 17 in good health and CMV-seronegative. The chain couples TRBV2 to TRBJ1-1, with a possible D match to TRBD1 (6 bases). Here the CDR3 DNA reads TGTGCCAGCAAGGTTGGGGGGGCTGACACTGAAGCTTTCTTT. The encoded protein is CASKVGGADTEAFF.